A selection of T cell receptor beta chains follows, all from one sample in a study of CD8+CD57+ T cells in acquired aplastic anemia. TCRdb processed the reads anew with MiXCR; each CDR3 protein has one entry. The sample contains nearly 60,000 distinct CDR3 sequences, approximately 50% of which appear only once. Sequencing used sorted CD4+, CD8+, or CD8+CD57+ T cells (not recorded which) from PBMCs. These receptors were taken from a human donor with aplastic anemia. CDR3s include the opening cysteine and the closing phenylalanine or tryptophan. The D gene is left open where the match is weak. Rows may omit the clone size; those that give it use once, few, many or a size class.

J gene,D gene,V gene,clone size,CDR3 DNA,CDR3 protein
TRBJ2-7,TRBD2,TRBV24-1,-,TGTGCCACCAGTGACACCGGGACTAGCGCGTACGAGCAGTACTTC,CATSDTGTSAYEQYF
TRBJ1-2,-,TRBV20-1,-,TGCAGTGCTAGTCCCAGGGGTAGGAGGGGCTACACCTTC,CSASPRGRRGYTF
TRBJ1-1,TRBD1,TRBV20-1,-,TGCAGTGGGACAGGGCCTACGAACACTGAAGCTTTCTTT,CSGTGPTNTEAFF
TRBJ2-7,TRBD2,TRBV19,few,TGTGCCAGTAGTTCCCGGACTAGCGGGACCTACGAGCAGTACTTC,CASSSRTSGTYEQYF
TRBJ1-1,-,TRBV2,-,TGTGCCACCACCGACCATGGGACTGAAGCTTTCTTT,CATTDHGTEAFF
TRBJ1-1,-,TRBV24-1,-,TGTGCCACCAGTGATTACCCGAACACTGAAGCTTTCTTT,CATSDYPNTEAFF
TRBJ1-2,TRBD1,TRBV10-2,once,TGCGCAGGCAGTGAACAGGGGGCCTTTGGCTACACCTTC,CAGSEQGAFGYTF
TRBJ2-7,TRBD2,TRBV7-2,-,TGTGCCAGCAGCTTCACTAGCGGGGGGGCCGGGGAGCAGTACTTC,CASSFTSGGAGEQYF
TRBJ2-5,-,TRBV10-3,once,TGTGCCAGCAGTGAGACAGGAGGGGGAGAGACCCAGTACTTC,CASSETGGGETQYF
TRBJ1-4,TRBD1,TRBV25-1,few,TGTGCCAGCAGTGATTTACAGGGGGCTAATGAAAAACTGTTTTTT,CASSDLQGANEKLFF
TRBJ2-5,-,TRBV12-3/TRBV12-4,-,TGTGCCATTATCTCGAGGGCGACCCAGTACTTC,CAIISRATQYF
TRBJ2-5,-,TRBV15,-,TGTGCCACCCGAGCAGGGATTAACCAAGAGACCCAGTACTTC,CATRAGINQETQYF
TRBJ1-1,-,TRBV20-1,-,TGCAGTGCTAGAGGGGGGGGGGACCTAAACACTGAAGCTTTCTTT,CSARGGGDLNTEAFF
TRBJ2-1,-,TRBV25-1,few,TGTGCCAGCGGGCTCTACAATGAGCAGTTCTTC,CASGLYNEQFF
TRBJ2-2,TRBD1,TRBV20-1,-,TGCAGTGCTAGACTGACAGGGTTAAACACCGGGGAGCTGTTCTTT,CSARLTGLNTGELFF
TRBJ2-1,-,TRBV4-2,many,TGTGCCAGCAGCCCCGTGACAGAGGTATTCTACAATGAGCAGTTCTTC,CASSPVTEVFYNEQFF
TRBJ1-1,TRBD1,TRBV7-8,-,TGTGCCAGCAGCCGGGACAGGGATGAAGCTTTCTTT,CASSRDRDEAFF
TRBJ1-2,-,TRBV29-1,-,TGCAGCGTTGATAATACTGGGAAATCTGACACCTTC,CSVDNTGKSDTF
TRBJ1-3,TRBD1,TRBV5-6,many,TGTGCCAGCAGCCAAGGGACAGGAGGAAACACCATATATTTT,CASSQGTGGNTIYF
TRBJ2-3,TRBD2,TRBV12-3/TRBV12-4,many,TGTGCCAGCAGGACTAGCGGGGGGTACACCGATCGTGGCACAGATACGCAGTATTTT,CASRTSGGYTDRGTDTQYF
TRBJ1-2,-,TRBV15,-,TGTGCCACCAGCACCCCGGGGATAAACTATGGCTACACCTTC,CATSTPGINYGYTF
TRBJ1-1,-,TRBV7-2,few,TGTGCCAGCAGTGACAACACGGACACTGAAGCTTTCTTT,CASSDNTDTEAFF
TRBJ2-7,TRBD2,TRBV10-1,-,TGCGCCAGCAGGAGACTAGCGGGGGGCTACGAGCAGTACTTC,CASRRLAGGYEQYF
TRBJ1-1,TRBD1,TRBV10-3,-,TGTGCCATCAGTGAGTCGGGACAGGGTAACACTGAAGCTTTCTTT,CAISESGQGNTEAFF
TRBJ1-1,-,TRBV10-1,-,TGCGCCACCGGAAGGGCGCGGGGCACTGAAGCTTTCTTT,CATGRARGTEAFF
TRBJ1-5,TRBD1,TRBV9,many,TGTGCCAGTGGACAGGGAGTAGGTCAGCCCCAGCATTTT,CASGQGVGQPQHF
TRBJ2-3,TRBD2,TRBV7-8,-,TGTGCCAGCAGCCAAAGCGGGGGGGCTCAAGATACGCAGTATTTT,CASSQSGGAQDTQYF
TRBJ2-5,TRBD1,TRBV7-8,-,TGTGCCAGCAGCCCAGGGGGCCAAGAGACCCAGTACTTC,CASSPGGQETQYF
TRBJ1-6,-,TRBV11-2,-,TGTGCCAGCAGCTCCGGGGACTCGACGAGTTCACCCCTCCACTTT,CASSSGDSTSSPLHF
TRBJ2-3,TRBD1,TRBV19,many,TGTGCCAGTAGTATAGGACAGGGGGCAGATACGCAGTATTTT,CASSIGQGADTQYF
TRBJ2-5,-,TRBV24-1,few,TGTGCCACCAGTGATTTGGGCATCGGGGGCCAAGAGACCCAGTACTTC,CATSDLGIGGQETQYF
TRBJ2-3,-,TRBV2,-,TGTGCCAGCAGTGAAGACAGAGATACGCAGTATTTT,CASSEDRDTQYF
TRBJ2-3,TRBD2,TRBV20-1,-,TGCAGTGCCCGTCCGACTAGCGGCAGCACAGATACGCAGTATTTT,CSARPTSGSTDTQYF
TRBJ2-2,-,TRBV7-2,-,TGTGCCAGCAGCTTAGTCGACACCGGGGAGCTGTTTTTT,CASSLVDTGELFF
TRBJ2-7,TRBD1,TRBV7-2,-,TGTGCCAGCAGCCACGGGACAGGCCCCTACGAGCAGTACTTC,CASSHGTGPYEQYF
TRBJ1-2,-,TRBV2,-,TGTGCAGTAAGAGGTGGACTAAACTATGGCTACACCTTC,CAVRGGLNYGYTF
TRBJ2-1,-,TRBV5-4,many,TGTGCCAGCAGCTCATACGGACTATCCGAGCAGTTCTTC,CASSSYGLSEQFF
TRBJ1-1,TRBD1,TRBV7-6,-,TGTGCCAGCAGCTTCGACAGGGGGAACACTGAAGCTTTCTTT,CASSFDRGNTEAFF
TRBJ2-7,TRBD2,TRBV29-1,many,TGCAGCGTTCGGACCGGGGGGTTCTACGAGCAGTACTTC,CSVRTGGFYEQYF
TRBJ2-3,TRBD2,TRBV9,-,TGTGCCAGCAGCCAGTCGGGGGGTTGGAGTAATGAGCAGTATTTT,CASSQSGGWSNEQYF
TRBJ2-7,TRBD1,TRBV2,-,TGTGCCAGCAGTGGGACAGGGTCCTACGAGCAGTACTTC,CASSGTGSYEQYF
TRBJ2-1,-,TRBV2,-,TGTGCCAAGATGTCGCCGAACTTCAATGAGCAGTTCTTC,CAKMSPNFNEQFF
TRBJ2-7,-,TRBV10-3,few,TGTGCCATCAGTGAGCGGCGGCAGGCCGAGCAGTACTTC,CAISERRQAEQYF
TRBJ1-5,TRBD1,TRBV20-1,-,TGCAGTGCTACCGGGACAGGGGGGGAGCCCCAGCATTTT,CSATGTGGEPQHF
TRBJ2-7,TRBD1,TRBV20-1,-,TGCAGTGCTAGGGATTTGCCGGGACAGGGTGTGGACGAGCAGTACTTC,CSARDLPGQGVDEQYF
TRBJ1-1,TRBD1,TRBV25-1,-,TGTGCCAGCAATGGACAGGGAGGTATGAGGCCCCGGCCGAACACTGAAGCTTTCTTT,CASNGQGGMRPRPNTEAFF
TRBJ1-6,TRBD1,TRBV4-3,-,TGCGCCAGCAGCCCCGGGACAGGGAATAATTCACCCCTCCACTTT,CASSPGTGNNSPLHF
TRBJ1-2,-,TRBV5-1,-,TGCGCCAGCAGCTTGAGGGCGGACGATAACTATGGCTACACCTTC,CASSLRADDNYGYTF
TRBJ2-1,-,TRBV28,-,TGTGCCAGCAGTTTACTGGCAGGACCCTCCTACAATGAGCAGCTCTTC,CASSLLAGPSYNEQLF
TRBJ1-6,TRBD1,TRBV6-1,many,TGTGCCAGCAGTGAAGAATTTCAGGGGGTAAATTCACCCCTCCACTTT,CASSEEFQGVNSPLHF
TRBJ2-1,-,TRBV19,many,TGTGCCAGTAGTGCCCTCGTAGCGAGCTCCTACAATGAGCAGTTCTTC,CASSALVASSYNEQFF
TRBJ1-3,-,TRBV12-3/TRBV12-4,many,TGTGCCAGCAGTTTAGGATCCCCCGGGATTGGAAACACCATATATTTT,CASSLGSPGIGNTIYF
TRBJ1-2,-,TRBV5-1,many,TGCGCCAGCAGCTTGAACAGGGCGAGAGGCTACACCTTC,CASSLNRARGYTF